A single sample is the source of the 13 T cell receptor beta chains below, sequenced in a study of PD-1 blockade in classical Hodgkin lymphoma. This table comes from immunoSEQ multiplex PCR, and its TCRdb copy is limited to in-frame clones, with some not included. The table includes over 50,000 clones, roughly 87% detected once. Time point noted: cycle 4 day 1 (C4D1), after more than 5 weeks of nivolumab. Autologous stem cell transplantation was followed by relapse in every patient, and brentuximab vedotin exposure varied. This material consisted of peripheral blood mononuclear cells (PBMCs), taken before the fourth cycle of nivolumab. The receptors were gathered from a human donor with classical Hodgkin lymphoma.

This chain links TRBV30 with TRBJ2-3, with D unclear. This CDR3 is 13 amino acids long. V gave up 2 bases and J gave up 2 bases, with 8 bases separating them. CDR1 is GTSNPN, CDR2 SVGIG, per germline (reference sequence). In DNA, the CDR3 is TGTGCCTGGAGTCCCTACTTCACAGATACGCAGTATTTT. Protein: CAWSPYFTDTQYF.

This chain links TRBV10-3 with TRBJ1-3; no reliable D call. The V and J ends lost 8 bases and 2 bases respectively, with 16 bases between them. CDR3 length equals 15 residues. Germline lookup yields CDR1 ENHRY and CDR2 SYGVKD. The CDR3 nucleotides read TGTGCCATCCTTGACCAGATGGTAGCTGGAAACACCATATATTTT. It encodes CAILDQMVAGNTIYF.

V and J are TRBV4-2 and TRBJ2-5; perhaps D is TRBD1 or TRBD2 (6 bases each). The germline V gene encodes CDR1 LGHNA and CDR2 YNFKEQ. V dropped 1 base and J dropped 4 bases, with 13 bases sitting between them. The CDR3 runs to 15 residues. The DNA for the CDR3 is TGTGCCAGCAGCCAAGGTCCCGGGGGCAGAGAGACCCAGTACTTC. Translation: CASSQGPGGRETQYF.

The chain recombines TRBV7-2 with TRBJ2-3, with 10 bases fitting TRBD2. The CDR3 covers 15 residues. J was trimmed by 6 bases and V by 1 base; bases with no gene match: 4. Germline V gives CDR1 SGHTA, CDR2 FQGNSA. The DNA for the CDR3 is TGTGCCAGCAGCTTAGGAGCGGGGGGGCCGGATACGCAGTATTTT. Translating gives CASSLGAGGPDTQYF.

J is TRBJ1-5 and V is TRBV28; 8 positions match TRBD1. The CDR3 is made up of 19 amino acids. Trimming took 6 bases from V and 0 from J; bases not matched to a gene: 16. Germline lookup yields CDR1 MDHEN and CDR2 SYDVKM. CDR3 residues: CASSPRTGNGLDSNQPQHF. The CDR3 DNA reads TGTGCCAGCAGCCCTAGGACAGGGAATGGGTTAGATAGCAATCAGCCCCAGCATTTT.

A remark on this clone: A junction end diverges from the germline sequence, so it may reflect a read error. This rearrangement joins TRBV5-1 to TRBJ2-7; D is tentatively TRBD1 or TRBD2 (5 bases each). The length of the CDR3 is 15 residues. Germline V gene lookup returns CDR1 SGHRS and CDR2 YFSETQ. CDR3 coding DNA: TGTGCCAGCAGCTTGGTTGGGGGAGAAGCCTACGAGCAGTACTTC. It encodes CASSLVGGEAYEQYF.

The rearrangement joins TRBV19 to TRBJ2-7; 9 bases map to TRBD1. Germline V CDR1 and CDR2: LNHDA, SQIVND (reference sequence). V dropped 5 bases and J dropped 5; count of bases not matched to a gene: 4. This CDR3 contains 13 residues. This CDR3 reads CASSPQGADEQYF. CDR3 coding DNA: TGTGCCAGTAGTCCACAGGGGGCAGACGAGCAGTACTTC.

The chain uses TRBV5-1 and TRBJ2-5; tentatively, D is TRBD1 or TRBD2 (6 bases each). The CDR3 runs to 15 residues. Germline CDR1 SGHRS, CDR2 YFSETQ. The V end lost 4 bases, the J end lost 5 bases, and 18 bases lay between the germline ends. The CDR3 reads CASSHASGGGETQYF. The CDR3, as DNA: TGCGCCAGCAGCCACGCCTCCGGGGGCGGTGAGACCCAGTACTTC.

The chain employs TRBV13 and TRBJ2-2, with D perhaps matching TRBD1 (6 bases). This CDR3 spans 16 amino acids. Germline values: CDR1 PRHDT, CDR2 FYEKMQ (reference sequence). Trimming removed 2 bases from V and 3 bases from J, with 13 bases in between. As DNA, the CDR3 is TGTGCCAGCAGCTTATATTACAGGGTGGACACCGGGGAGCTGTTTTTT. It encodes CASSLYYRVDTGELFF.

The CDR3 DNA reads as TGTGCCAGCAGCTTAGTTACGGGCAGGGTTCTCGAAAACATTCAGTACTTC. It translates to CASSLVTGRVLENIQYF. This chain connects TRBV7-8 to TRBJ2-4, with D possibly matching TRBD1 (5 bases). Germline V gene lookup returns CDR1 SGHVS and CDR2 FQNEAQ. The CDR3 spans 17 residues. V was pared by 1 base and J by 5 bases, with 18 bases between.

The chain carries TRBV5-1 and TRBJ2-7, with 9 bases matching TRBD1. There are 15 residues in the CDR3. Trimming removed 5 bases from V and 2 bases from J; junction bases left unmatched: 8. Germline V lookup: CDR1 SGHRS, CDR2 YFSETQ. CDR3: CASRLGTGTTYEQYF. The CDR3 nucleotides read TGCGCCAGCAGACTTGGGACAGGGACTACCTACGAGCAGTACTTC.

A word on this clone: Other DNA sequences in the same sample also yield this CDR3. The V call is TRBV5-1, the J call TRBJ2-7, with D possibly TRBD2 on 5 matching bases. There are 12 residues in the CDR3. Per the germline V gene, CDR1 is SGHRS and CDR2 is YFSETQ. Between the trimmed V and J ends, which lost 0 bases and 5 bases, there was a span of 6 bases. CDR3 sequence reads: CASSLGLNEQYF. In DNA form, the CDR3 reads TGCGCCAGCAGCTTGGGACTAAACGAGCAGTACTTC. Full variable domain (rest looked up from reference TRBV5-1 and TRBJ2-7): KAGVTQTPRYLIKTRGQQVTLSCSPISGHRSVSWYQQTPGQGLQFLFEYFSETQRNKGNFPGRFSGRQFSNSRSEMNVSTLELGDSALYLCASSLGLNEQYFGPGTRLTVT.

The genes are TRBV9 and TRBJ2-5, with TRBD1 matching over 9 bases. The CDR3 runs 14 residues. Germline V gene sequence: CDR1 SGDLS, CDR2 YYNGEE. Trimming removed 3 bases from V and 4 bases from J; junction bases left unmatched: 4. The CDR3 sequence: CASSGTTGGETQYF. The CDR3 DNA is TGTGCCAGCAGCGGAACGACAGGGGGAGAGACCCAGTACTTC.